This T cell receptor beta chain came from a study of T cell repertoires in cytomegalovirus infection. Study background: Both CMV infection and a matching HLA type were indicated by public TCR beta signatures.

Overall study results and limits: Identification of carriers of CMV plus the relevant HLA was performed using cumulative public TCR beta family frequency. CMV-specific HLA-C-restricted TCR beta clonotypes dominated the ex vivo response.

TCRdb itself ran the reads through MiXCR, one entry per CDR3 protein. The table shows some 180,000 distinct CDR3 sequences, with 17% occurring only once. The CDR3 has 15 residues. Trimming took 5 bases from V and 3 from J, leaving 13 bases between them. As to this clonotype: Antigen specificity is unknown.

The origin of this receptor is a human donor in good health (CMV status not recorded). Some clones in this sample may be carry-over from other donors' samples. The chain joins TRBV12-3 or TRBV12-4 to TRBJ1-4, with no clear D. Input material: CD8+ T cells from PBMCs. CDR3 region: CASSPREGPNEKLFF. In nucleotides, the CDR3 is TGTGCCAGCAGTCCTCGAGAAGGGCCTAATGAAAAACTGTTTTTT.